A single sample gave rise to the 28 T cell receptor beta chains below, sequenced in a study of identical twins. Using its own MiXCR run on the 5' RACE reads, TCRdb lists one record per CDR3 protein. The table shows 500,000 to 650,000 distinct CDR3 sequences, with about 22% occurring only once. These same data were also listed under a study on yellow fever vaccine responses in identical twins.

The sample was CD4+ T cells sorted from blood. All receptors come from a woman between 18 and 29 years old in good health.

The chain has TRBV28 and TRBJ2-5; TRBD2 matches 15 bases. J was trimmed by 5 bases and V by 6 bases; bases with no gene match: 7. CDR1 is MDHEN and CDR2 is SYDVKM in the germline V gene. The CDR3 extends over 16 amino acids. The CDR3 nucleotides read TGTGCCAGCAGCGAAGGGACTAGCGGGAGGCGGGAGACCCAGTACTTC. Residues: CASSEGTSGRRETQYF.

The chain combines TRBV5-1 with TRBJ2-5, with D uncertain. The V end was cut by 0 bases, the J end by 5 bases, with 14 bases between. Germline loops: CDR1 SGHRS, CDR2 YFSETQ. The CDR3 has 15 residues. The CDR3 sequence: CASSLGSVPGETQYF. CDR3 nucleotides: TGCGCCAGCAGCTTGGGTTCCGTCCCCGGGGAGACCCAGTACTTC. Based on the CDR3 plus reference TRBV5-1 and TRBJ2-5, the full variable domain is KAGVTQTPRYLIKTRGQQVTLSCSPISGHRSVSWYQQTPGQGLQFLFEYFSETQRNKGNFPGRFSGRQFSNSRSEMNVSTLELGDSALYLCASSLGSVPGETQYFGPGTRLLVL.

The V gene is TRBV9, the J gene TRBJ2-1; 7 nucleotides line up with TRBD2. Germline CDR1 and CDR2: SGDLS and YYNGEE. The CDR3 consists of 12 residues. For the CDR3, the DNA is TGTGGTGGGGCGGGAGTTTCCAATGAGCAGTTCTTC. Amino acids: CGGAGVSNEQFF.

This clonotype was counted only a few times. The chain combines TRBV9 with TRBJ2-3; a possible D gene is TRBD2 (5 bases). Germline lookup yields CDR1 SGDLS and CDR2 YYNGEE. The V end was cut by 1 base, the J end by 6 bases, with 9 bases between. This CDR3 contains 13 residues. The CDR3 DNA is TGTGCCAGCAGCGTAAATGAGGGTGATACGCAGTATTTT. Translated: CASSVNEGDTQYF. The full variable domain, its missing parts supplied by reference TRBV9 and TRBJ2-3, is DSGVTQTPKHLITATGQRVTLRCSPRSGDLSVYWYQQSLDQGLQFLIQYYNGEERAKGNILERFSAQQFPDLHSELNLSSLELGDSALYFCASSVNEGDTQYFGPGTRLTVL.

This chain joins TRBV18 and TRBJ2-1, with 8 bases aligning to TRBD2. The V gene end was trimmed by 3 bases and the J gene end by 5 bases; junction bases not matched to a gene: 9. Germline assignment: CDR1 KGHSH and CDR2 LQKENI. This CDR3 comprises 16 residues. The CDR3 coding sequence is TGTGCCAGCTCACCCCAACGGGGGGGCCTTGACAATGAGCAGTTCTTC. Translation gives CASSPQRGGLDNEQFF.

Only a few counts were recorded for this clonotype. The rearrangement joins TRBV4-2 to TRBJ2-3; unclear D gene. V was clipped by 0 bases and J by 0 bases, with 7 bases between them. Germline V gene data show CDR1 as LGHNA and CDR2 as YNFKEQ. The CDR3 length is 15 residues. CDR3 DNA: TGTGCCAGCAGCCAAGAGTATCAGAGCACAGATACGCAGTATTTT. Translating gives CASSQEYQSTDTQYF.

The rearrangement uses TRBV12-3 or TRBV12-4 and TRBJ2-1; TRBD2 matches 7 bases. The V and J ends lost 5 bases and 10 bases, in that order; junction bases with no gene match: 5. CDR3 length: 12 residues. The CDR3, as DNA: TGTGCCAGCAGTCCGCGGCGGGAGGAGCAGTTCTTC. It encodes CASSPRREEQFF.

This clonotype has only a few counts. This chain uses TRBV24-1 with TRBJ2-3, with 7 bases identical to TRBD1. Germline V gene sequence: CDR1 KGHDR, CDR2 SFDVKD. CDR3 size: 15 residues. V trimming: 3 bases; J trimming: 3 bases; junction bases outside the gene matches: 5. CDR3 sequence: CATSDPGQITDTQYF. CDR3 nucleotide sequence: TGTGCCACCAGTGATCCGGGACAGATTACAGATACGCAGTATTTT.

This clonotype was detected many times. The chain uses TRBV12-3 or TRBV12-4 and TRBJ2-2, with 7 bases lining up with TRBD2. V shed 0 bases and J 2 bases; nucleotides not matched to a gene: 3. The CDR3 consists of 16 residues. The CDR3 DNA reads TGTGCCAGCAGTTTAGCGGGAGGGCCAAACACCGGGGAGCTGTTTTTT. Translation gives CASSLAGGPNTGELFF.

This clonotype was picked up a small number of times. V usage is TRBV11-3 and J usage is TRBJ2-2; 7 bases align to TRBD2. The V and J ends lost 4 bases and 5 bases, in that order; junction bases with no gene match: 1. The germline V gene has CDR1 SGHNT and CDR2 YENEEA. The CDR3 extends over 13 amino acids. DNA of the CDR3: TGTGCCAGCAGCTCGCGGGAGACCGGGGAGCTGTTTTTT. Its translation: CASSSRETGELFF.

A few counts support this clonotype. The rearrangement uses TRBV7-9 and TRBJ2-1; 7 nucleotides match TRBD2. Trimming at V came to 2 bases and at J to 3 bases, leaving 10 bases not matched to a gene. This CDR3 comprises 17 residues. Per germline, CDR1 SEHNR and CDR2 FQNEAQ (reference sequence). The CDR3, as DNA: TGTGCCAGCAGCTTACTTGGCAGGGAGGGAGACTACAATGAGCAGTTCTTC. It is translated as CASSLLGREGDYNEQFF.

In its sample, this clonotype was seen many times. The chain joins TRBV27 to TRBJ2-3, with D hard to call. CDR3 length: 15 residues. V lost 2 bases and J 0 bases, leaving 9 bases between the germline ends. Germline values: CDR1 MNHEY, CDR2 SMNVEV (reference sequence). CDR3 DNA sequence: TGTGCCAGCAGTTTAACAACCGCTAGCACAGATACGCAGTATTTT. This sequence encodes CASSLTTASTDTQYF.

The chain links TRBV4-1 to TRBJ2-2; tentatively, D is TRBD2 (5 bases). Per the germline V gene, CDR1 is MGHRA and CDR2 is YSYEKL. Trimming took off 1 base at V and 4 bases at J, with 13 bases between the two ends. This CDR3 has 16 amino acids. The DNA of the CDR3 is TGCGCCAGCAGCCAAGGCCCGGGGTGGGGCACCGGGGAGCTGTTTTTT. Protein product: CASSQGPGWGTGELFF.

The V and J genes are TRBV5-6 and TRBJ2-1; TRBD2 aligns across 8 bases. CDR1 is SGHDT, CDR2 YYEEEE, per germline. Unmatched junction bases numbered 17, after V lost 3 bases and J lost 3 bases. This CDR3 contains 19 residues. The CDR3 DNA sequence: TGTGCCAGCAGCTCGGGGGGATCGGGACTAGATAAAAGCTACAATGAGCAGTTCTTC. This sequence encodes CASSSGGSGLDKSYNEQFF.

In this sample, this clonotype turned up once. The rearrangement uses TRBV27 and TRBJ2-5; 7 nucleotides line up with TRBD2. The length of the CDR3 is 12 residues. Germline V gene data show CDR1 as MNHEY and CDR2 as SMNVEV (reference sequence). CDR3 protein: CSKSGTQETQYF. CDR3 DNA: TGTTCGAAGAGCGGGACCCAAGAGACCCAGTACTTC.

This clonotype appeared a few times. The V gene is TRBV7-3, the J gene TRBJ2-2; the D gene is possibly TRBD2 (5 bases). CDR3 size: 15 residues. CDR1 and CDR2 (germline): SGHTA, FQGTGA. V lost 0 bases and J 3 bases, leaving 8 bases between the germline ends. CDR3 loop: CASSLTGSYTGELFF. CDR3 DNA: TGTGCCAGCAGCTTAACGGGGAGCTACACCGGGGAGCTGTTTTTT.

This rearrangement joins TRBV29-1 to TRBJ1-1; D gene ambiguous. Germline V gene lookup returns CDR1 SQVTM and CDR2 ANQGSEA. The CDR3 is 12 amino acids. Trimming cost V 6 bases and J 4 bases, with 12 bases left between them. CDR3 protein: CSVGDGVTEAFF. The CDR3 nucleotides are TGCAGCGTCGGAGACGGCGTCACTGAAGCTTTCTTT. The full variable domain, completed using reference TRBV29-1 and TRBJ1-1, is SAVISQKPSRDICQRGTSLTIQCQVDSQVTMMFWYRQQPGQSLTLIATANQGSEATYESGFVIDKFPISRPNLTFSTLTVSNMSPEDSSIYLCSVGDGVTEAFFGQGTRLTVV.

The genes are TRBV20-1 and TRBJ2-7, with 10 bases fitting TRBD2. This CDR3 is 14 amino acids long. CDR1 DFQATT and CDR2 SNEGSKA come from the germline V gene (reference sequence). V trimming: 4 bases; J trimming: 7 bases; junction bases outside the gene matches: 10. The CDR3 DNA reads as TGCAGTGCTACAAAGCTAGCGGGAGCGGGAGAGCAGTACTTC. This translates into CSATKLAGAGEQYF.

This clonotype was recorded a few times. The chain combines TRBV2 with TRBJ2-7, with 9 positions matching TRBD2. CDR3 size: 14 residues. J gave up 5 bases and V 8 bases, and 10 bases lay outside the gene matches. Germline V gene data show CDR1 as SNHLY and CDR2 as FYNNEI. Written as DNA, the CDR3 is TGTGCCAGCGGAGGGACTAGCAAATTCCACGAGCAGTACTTC. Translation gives CASGGTSKFHEQYF.

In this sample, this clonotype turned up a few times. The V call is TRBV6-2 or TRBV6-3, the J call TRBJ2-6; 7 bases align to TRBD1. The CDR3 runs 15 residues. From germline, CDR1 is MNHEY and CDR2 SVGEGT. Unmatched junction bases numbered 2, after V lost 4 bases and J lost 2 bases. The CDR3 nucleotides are TGTGCCAGCAGTTCTGACAGGGCTGGGGCCAACGTCCTGACTTTC. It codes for CASSSDRAGANVLTF.

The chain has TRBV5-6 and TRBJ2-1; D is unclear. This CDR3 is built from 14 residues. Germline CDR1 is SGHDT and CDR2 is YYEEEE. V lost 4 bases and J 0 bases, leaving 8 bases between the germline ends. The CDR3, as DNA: TGTGCCAGCAGCGTGATAAGCTCCTACAATGAGCAGTTCTTC. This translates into CASSVISSYNEQFF. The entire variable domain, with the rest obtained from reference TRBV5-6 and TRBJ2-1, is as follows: DAGVTQSPTHLIKTRGQQVTLRCSPKSGHDTVSWYQQALGQGPQFIFQYYEEEERQRGNFPDRFSGHQFPNYSSELNVNALLLGDSALYLCASSVISSYNEQFFGPGTRLTVL.

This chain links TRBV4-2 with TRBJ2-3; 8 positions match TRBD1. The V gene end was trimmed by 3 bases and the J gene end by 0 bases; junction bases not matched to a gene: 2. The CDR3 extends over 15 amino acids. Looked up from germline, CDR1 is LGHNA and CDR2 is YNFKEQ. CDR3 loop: CASSQTGASTDTQYF. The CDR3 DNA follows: TGTGCCAGCAGCCAGACAGGGGCTAGCACAGATACGCAGTATTTT.

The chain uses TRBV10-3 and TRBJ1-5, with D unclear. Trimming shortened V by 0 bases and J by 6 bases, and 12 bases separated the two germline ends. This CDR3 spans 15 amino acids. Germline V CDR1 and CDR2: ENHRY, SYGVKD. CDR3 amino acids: CAISESEASTQPQHF. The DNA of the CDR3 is TGTGCCATCAGTGAGTCGGAGGCGTCCACTCAGCCCCAGCATTTT.

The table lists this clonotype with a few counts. The CDR3 DNA is TGTGCCAGCAGGCTGACAGGGAATGAGCAGTTCTTC. Translated, it gives CASRLTGNEQFF. V usage is TRBV5-6 and J usage is TRBJ2-1, with 7 bases matching TRBD1. Looked up from germline, CDR1 is SGHDT and CDR2 is YYEEEE. The V gene end was trimmed by 5 bases and the J gene end by 7 bases; junction bases not matched to a gene: 3. The CDR3 has 12 residues.

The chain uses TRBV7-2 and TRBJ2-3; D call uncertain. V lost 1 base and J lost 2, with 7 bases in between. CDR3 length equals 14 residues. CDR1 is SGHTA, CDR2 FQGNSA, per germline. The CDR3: CASSLGPDTDTQYF. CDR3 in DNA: TGTGCCAGCAGCTTAGGACCAGACACAGATACGCAGTATTTT.

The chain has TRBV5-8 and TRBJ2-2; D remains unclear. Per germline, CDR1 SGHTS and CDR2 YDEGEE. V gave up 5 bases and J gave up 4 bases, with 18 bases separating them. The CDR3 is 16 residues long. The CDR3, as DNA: TGTGCCAGCAGTCGTGGGGTCAGCCAACCCACCGGGGAGCTGTTTTTT. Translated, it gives CASSRGVSQPTGELFF.

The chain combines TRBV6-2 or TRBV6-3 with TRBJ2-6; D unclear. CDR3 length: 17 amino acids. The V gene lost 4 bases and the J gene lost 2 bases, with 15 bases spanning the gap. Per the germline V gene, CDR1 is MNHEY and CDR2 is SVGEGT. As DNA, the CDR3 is TGTGCCAGCAGTTTCTCACTAAAGATACCTGGGGCCAACGTCCTGACTTTC. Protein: CASSFSLKIPGANVLTF.

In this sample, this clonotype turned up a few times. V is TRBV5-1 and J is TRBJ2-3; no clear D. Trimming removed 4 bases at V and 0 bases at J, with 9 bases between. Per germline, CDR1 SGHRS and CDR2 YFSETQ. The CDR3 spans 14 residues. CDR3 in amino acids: CASSPPDSTDTQYF. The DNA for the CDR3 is TGCGCCAGCAGCCCCCCGGACAGCACAGATACGCAGTATTTT.